This T cell receptor beta chain was captured by sequencing in a study of CD8 T cells in ankylosing spondylitis. Whole-study findings and limits: Typical of ankylosing spondylitis blood, it appeared, was a TCR beta motif of fewer than 10 highly homologous variants.

A word on this clonotype: Its antigen remains unidentified.

MiXCR, applied by TCRdb to the 5' RACE reads, yields one record per CDR3 protein. The sample shows about 350,000 distinct CDR3 sequences, about 20% of them seen only once. The sequence came from a male donor with ankylosing spondylitis or in good health (not recorded which). Sequencing used blood, either unsorted or a sorted T cell fraction (not recorded which).

In DNA form, the CDR3 reads TGCGCCAGCAGCCAAGAGGCCCAGGTGTTGTCTACGCAGTATTTT. Translation gives CASSQEAQVLSTQYF. The chain couples TRBV4-1 to TRBJ2-3; D call uncertain. Trimming left V 0 bases short and J 8 bases short, with 15 bases between. CDR1 and CDR2 from the germline V gene are MGHRA and YSYEKL. The CDR3 has 15 residues.